These T cell receptor beta chains were read from a single sample in a study of regulatory T cells in long-lasting Graves disease. A single record per CDR3 protein comes from TCRdb applying MiXCR to the multiplex PCR reads. Among 450,000 to 650,000 distinct CDR3 sequences listed, more than 15% were seen once. These data also formed part of another study, on T cells in Graves' hyperthyroidism and ophthalmopathy.

The sample was peripheral blood mononuclear cells (PBMCs), taken at new diagnosis, from a patient treated with antithyroid drugs. These receptors all stem from a woman aged 40 to 65 with Graves disease. The CDR3 runs from the conserved cysteine through the conserved F or W. The D gene is left open where the match is weak. Only part of the rows carry a size: once, few, many, or a class if the clone is expanded.

size: NA
V: TRBV19
length: 15
D: TRBD1
J: TRBJ1-2
DNA: TGTGCCAGTAGACAATCAAGACAGGGGTTAGGCGGCTACACCTTC
CDR3: CASRQSRQGLGGYTF

size: few
V: TRBV4-1
length: 15
D: NA
J: TRBJ2-7
DNA: TGCGCCAGCAGCCAAGAAGTAGCTTTAGCCTACGAGCAGTACTTC
CDR3: CASSQEVALAYEQYF

size: many
V: TRBV3-1
length: 14
D: NA
J: TRBJ2-3
DNA: TGTGCCAGCAGCCAAGCGGGGGGCATAGATACGCAGTATTTT
CDR3: CASSQAGGIDTQYF

size: many
V: TRBV24-1
length: 16
D: TRBD2
J: TRBJ2-5
DNA: TGTGCCACCAGTGATCCCGGGACTAGCGGGGAAGAGACCCAGTACTTC
CDR3: CATSDPGTSGEETQYF

size: many
V: TRBV11-1
length: 12
D: NA
J: TRBJ2-1
DNA: TGTGCCAGCAGCCCAAGCGATAGGGGGCAGTTCTTC
CDR3: CASSPSDRGQFF

size: NA
V: TRBV12-3/TRBV12-4
length: 12
D: NA
J: TRBJ2-5
DNA: TGTGCCAGCAGAGGGGGGGCAGGGACCCAGTACTTC
CDR3: CASRGGAGTQYF

size: many
V: TRBV30
length: 12
D: NA
J: TRBJ1-1
DNA: TGTGCCTGGGGGACCCAGAACACTGAAGCTTTCTTT
CDR3: CAWGTQNTEAFF

size: many
V: TRBV27
length: 16
D: TRBD2
J: TRBJ2-5
DNA: TGTGCCAGCAGTATTAGCGGGGACGATCCGAGAGAGACCCAGTACTTC
CDR3: CASSISGDDPRETQYF

size: many
V: TRBV5-6
length: 18
D: TRBD1
J: TRBJ2-5
DNA: TGTGCCAGCAGCTTAATCGAGAACAGGGGGTTTCCGAAAGAGACCCAGTACTTC
CDR3: CASSLIENRGFPKETQYF

size: many
V: TRBV3-1
length: 12
D: TRBD1
J: TRBJ1-1
DNA: TGTGCCAGCAGTCAGAGGACAGGCTCAGCTTTCTTT
CDR3: CASSQRTGSAFF

size: NA
V: TRBV28
length: 14
D: TRBD2
J: TRBJ2-7
DNA: TGTGCCAGCAGTTCTAGCGCGGGGGTCTACGAGCAGTACTTC
CDR3: CASSSSAGVYEQYF

size: many
V: TRBV6-2/TRBV6-3
length: 18
D: TRBD2
J: TRBJ2-5
DNA: TGTGCCAGCAGTTACTCGGAAGGCGGGGGGGCTCCCGAAGAGACCCAGTACTTC
CDR3: CASSYSEGGGAPEETQYF

size: few
V: TRBV18
length: 14
D: TRBD1
J: TRBJ1-2
DNA: TGTGCCAGCTCCATGACAGGGGGCGACTATGGCTACACCTTC
CDR3: CASSMTGGDYGYTF

size: NA
V: TRBV7-9
length: 17
D: TRBD2
J: TRBJ2-3
DNA: TGTGCCAGCAGGCTAGGCTCGGGGGGGGAAGGCACAGATACGCAGTATTTT
CDR3: CASRLGSGGEGTDTQYF

size: NA
V: TRBV27
length: 17
D: NA
J: TRBJ2-1
DNA: TGTGCCAGCAATTTAGGTCTCCGGGGACTCCTCTACAATGAGCAGTTCTTC
CDR3: CASNLGLRGLLYNEQFF

size: NA
V: TRBV6-1
length: 15
D: TRBD1
J: TRBJ2-2
DNA: TGTGCCAGCAGCGTCGACAGGGGGAGGACCGGGGAGCTGTTTTTT
CDR3: CASSVDRGRTGELFF

size: many
V: TRBV20-1
length: 15
D: TRBD1
J: TRBJ2-7
DNA: TGCAGTGCTTACTTCACCGGGACAGGGGCTTACGAGCAGTACTTC
CDR3: CSAYFTGTGAYEQYF

size: many
V: TRBV11-2
length: 15
D: TRBD1
J: TRBJ2-7
DNA: TGTGCCAGCAGCTTAGAACAGGGGGCTTCCTACGAGCAGTACTTC
CDR3: CASSLEQGASYEQYF

size: NA
V: TRBV7-2
length: 13
D: NA
J: TRBJ1-5
DNA: TGTGCCAGCAGCTTACACGGAGAACAGCCCCAGCATTTT
CDR3: CASSLHGEQPQHF

size: few
V: TRBV9
length: 13
D: NA
J: TRBJ2-3
DNA: TGTGCCAGCAGCCGGGGGGCAGGAGATACGCAGTATTTT
CDR3: CASSRGAGDTQYF

size: many
V: TRBV11-3
length: 13
D: NA
J: TRBJ2-5
DNA: TGTGCCAGCAGCTTTACGGGAAAAGAGACCCAGTACTTC
CDR3: CASSFTGKETQYF

size: many
V: TRBV7-8
length: 14
D: NA
J: TRBJ1-1
DNA: TGTGCCAGCAGCTTAGTGGACATGAACACTGAAGCTTTCTTT
CDR3: CASSLVDMNTEAFF

size: many
V: TRBV15
length: 18
D: TRBD1
J: TRBJ1-1
DNA: TGTGCCACCAGCAGACCCCGGACAGGGGTGGGGATGAACACTGAAGCTTTCTTT
CDR3: CATSRPRTGVGMNTEAFF

size: many
V: TRBV28
length: 13
D: TRBD1
J: TRBJ1-1
DNA: TGTGCCAGCAGTCGAGCACAGGGGCTAGGAGCTTTCTTT
CDR3: CASSRAQGLGAFF

size: NA
V: TRBV4-1
length: 15
D: NA
J: TRBJ2-2
DNA: TGCGCCAGCAGCCAAGATCGGCGTAACACCGGGGAGCTGTTTTTT
CDR3: CASSQDRRNTGELFF

size: few
V: TRBV5-1
length: 17
D: NA
J: TRBJ2-6
DNA: TGCGCCAGCAAACGGGCAGGGCTTAGCTCTGGGGCCAACGTCCTGACTTTC
CDR3: CASKRAGLSSGANVLTF

size: many
V: TRBV24-1
length: 16
D: NA
J: TRBJ2-2
DNA: TGTGCCACCAGTGAGGACGAGACAGGGAACACCGGGGAGCTGTTTTTT
CDR3: CATSEDETGNTGELFF

size: many
V: TRBV19
length: 14
D: TRBD1
J: TRBJ2-7
DNA: TGTGCCAGTAGTACCACAGGGGGACAGTACGAGCAGTACTTC
CDR3: CASSTTGGQYEQYF

size: many
V: TRBV7-9
length: 16
D: TRBD1
J: TRBJ1-1
DNA: TGTGCCAGCAGCTTCCTTGGGGGACAGGTTTTCGCTGAAGCTTTCTTT
CDR3: CASSFLGGQVFAEAFF

size: many
V: TRBV7-9
length: 14
D: NA
J: TRBJ1-1
DNA: TGTGCCAGCAGCTTAGTAGGGGCGAACACTGAAGCTTTCTTT
CDR3: CASSLVGANTEAFF

size: few
V: TRBV4-1
length: 18
D: NA
J: TRBJ1-5
DNA: TGCGCCAGCAGCCCCGGGACCGGTCGCCCAATGATTGGGCAGCCCCAGCATTTT
CDR3: CASSPGTGRPMIGQPQHF

size: many
V: TRBV13
length: 15
D: TRBD2
J: TRBJ2-7
DNA: TGTGCCAGCAGCTTATTCGGGGGGGGAACCTACGAGCAGTACTTC
CDR3: CASSLFGGGTYEQYF

size: few
V: TRBV3-1
length: 18
D: TRBD2
J: TRBJ2-1
DNA: TGTGCCAGCAGCCAAGGTTGGCTAGCGGGGGGCTCCTACAATGAGCAGTTCTTC
CDR3: CASSQGWLAGGSYNEQFF

size: many
V: TRBV12-3/TRBV12-4
length: 14
D: TRBD1
J: TRBJ1-2
DNA: TGTGCCAGCAGTCTAGGACAGGCTAACTATGGCTACACCTTC
CDR3: CASSLGQANYGYTF

size: NA
V: TRBV7-9
length: 16
D: NA
J: TRBJ2-3
DNA: TGTGCCAGCAGCTCACCTCCGGGGGGCCGCACAGATACGCAGTATTTT
CDR3: CASSSPPGGRTDTQYF

size: few
V: TRBV5-1
length: 15
D: NA
J: TRBJ2-1
DNA: TGCGCCAGCAGCTTGGTTCCGGGGGCCAACAATGAGCAGTTCTTC
CDR3: CASSLVPGANNEQFF

size: many
V: TRBV7-2
length: 16
D: TRBD1
J: TRBJ2-3
DNA: TGTGCCAGCAGCCCACGAGGGACAGGGGCCACAGATACGCAGTATTTT
CDR3: CASSPRGTGATDTQYF

size: few
V: TRBV5-6
length: 13
D: NA
J: TRBJ2-2
DNA: TGTGCCAGCAGCTACGGGAACACCGGGGAGCTGTTTTTT
CDR3: CASSYGNTGELFF

size: many
V: TRBV29-1
length: 14
D: TRBD1
J: TRBJ2-1
DNA: TGCAGCGTTGTAGGGACAGGGGTGTACAATGAGCAGTTCTTC
CDR3: CSVVGTGVYNEQFF

size: many
V: TRBV11-3
length: 16
D: TRBD2
J: TRBJ2-1
DNA: TGTGCCAGCAGCTCCCTCGCGGGGGGGCCCTGGAATGAGCAGTTCTTC
CDR3: CASSSLAGGPWNEQFF

size: NA
V: TRBV4-1
length: 14
D: NA
J: TRBJ2-7
DNA: TGCGCCAGCAGCCAAGATCAGGCAGGGCGCGAGCAGTACTTC
CDR3: CASSQDQAGREQYF

size: NA
V: TRBV28
length: 16
D: TRBD2
J: TRBJ2-5
DNA: TGTGCCAGCAGCGAGTACGGACTAGCGGGAGTGGAGACCCAGTACTTC
CDR3: CASSEYGLAGVETQYF

size: many
V: TRBV5-1
length: 16
D: TRBD1
J: TRBJ1-1
DNA: TGCGCCAGCAGCCCTAGCCCGACAGGGCAGAACACTGAAGCTTTCTTT
CDR3: CASSPSPTGQNTEAFF

size: NA
V: TRBV7-9
length: 12
D: NA
J: TRBJ2-7
DNA: TGTGCCAGCAGCTTAGGCTACAATGAGCAGTACTTC
CDR3: CASSLGYNEQYF

size: many
V: TRBV11-2
length: 18
D: NA
J: TRBJ1-1
DNA: TGTGCCAGCAGCTCCATTATATTTGGGGGGCGAAGAGGGGCTGAAGCTTTCTTT
CDR3: CASSSIIFGGRRGAEAFF

size: few
V: TRBV10-3
length: 14
D: NA
J: TRBJ1-1
DNA: TGTGCCATCAGTGAGCGGGGAGAGAACACTGAAGCTTTCTTT
CDR3: CAISERGENTEAFF

size: many
V: TRBV2
length: 15
D: NA
J: TRBJ2-7
DNA: TGTGCCAGCAGTGGGGGGGCGGAACGGACCTACGAGCAGTACTTC
CDR3: CASSGGAERTYEQYF

size: NA
V: TRBV10-3
length: 13
D: NA
J: TRBJ1-1
DNA: TGTGCCATCAGCCAAGGGAGTGTCACTGAAGCTTTCTTT
CDR3: CAISQGSVTEAFF

size: many
V: TRBV11-2
length: 15
D: NA
J: TRBJ1-3
DNA: TGTGCCAGCAGCTCGACTGCCTACTCTGGAAACACCATATATTTT
CDR3: CASSSTAYSGNTIYF

size: many
V: TRBV2
length: 14
D: NA
J: TRBJ2-5
DNA: TGTGCCAGCAGCCTCGGGACAAGTGGACAGACCCAGTACTTC
CDR3: CASSLGTSGQTQYF